A selection of T cell receptor beta chains follows, all from one sample in a study of blood T cells in healthy people across ages. TCRdb passed the 5' RACE reads through MiXCR, listing each CDR3 protein once. The table has about 290,000 distinct CDR3 sequences, 27% seen once. Material: blood. Receptor source: a woman aged 65 to 85 in good health. The CDR3 runs from the conserved cysteine through the conserved F or W. A D gene is named only where the DNA matches it firmly. Expanded clones get a size class; other rows say once, few or many, or leave the size out.

v_gene	abundance	d_gene	j_gene	CDR3aa	CDR3nt
TRBV20-1	-	-	TRBJ2-7	CSARDPGRAAYEQYF	TGCAGTGCTAGAGATCCTGGCAGGGCTGCCTACGAGCAGTACTTC
TRBV20-1	-	TRBD2	TRBJ2-1	CSAREGAGVGYNEQFF	TGCAGTGCTAGAGAAGGGGCGGGAGTAGGATACAATGAGCAGTTCTTC
TRBV11-1	-	-	TRBJ2-1	CASQLTLSSYNEQFF	TGTGCCAGCCAGCTTACACTAAGCTCCTACAATGAGCAGTTCTTC
TRBV3-1	many	-	TRBJ1-1	CASSHGGTEAFF	TGTGCCAGCAGCCACGGGGGCACTGAAGCTTTCTTT
TRBV15	few	-	TRBJ2-1	CATSRDFGTLNEQFF	TGTGCCACCAGCAGAGATTTTGGGACACTAAATGAGCAGTTCTTC
TRBV27	few	-	TRBJ2-1	CASSFLASSYNEQFF	TGTGCCAGCAGTTTTCTGGCGTCTTCCTACAATGAGCAGTTCTTC
TRBV2	-	-	TRBJ1-1	CASTSRPEAFF	TGTGCCAGCACTTCAAGGCCTGAAGCTTTCTTT
TRBV29-1	-	-	TRBJ2-5	CSVGDGSWETQYF	TGCAGCGTGGGGGACGGCAGTTGGGAGACCCAGTACTTC
TRBV11-2	-	-	TRBJ1-6	CASRPLGGYNSPLHF	TGTGCCAGCAGGCCGTTGGGGGGCTATAATTCACCCCTCCACTTT
TRBV6-2/TRBV6-3	-	-	TRBJ2-5	CASSYSFPQYF	TGTGCCAGCAGTTACTCTTTCCCCCAGTACTTC
TRBV20-1	once	-	TRBJ1-4	CSAREAGSEEKLFF	TGCAGTGCTAGAGAAGCGGGTTCGGAGGAAAAACTGTTTTTT
TRBV5-6	few	-	TRBJ1-1	CASSRLRSGYTEAFF	TGTGCCAGCAGCCGCCTCCGGTCGGGGTACACTGAAGCTTTCTTT
TRBV29-1	-	-	TRBJ2-5	CSDKESQETQYF	TGCAGCGACAAGGAATCGCAAGAGACCCAGTATTTC
TRBV20-1	few	TRBD2	TRBJ2-1	CSARDRLAGVHEQFF	TGCAGTGCTAGGGATCGACTAGCGGGAGTCCATGAGCAGTTCTTC
TRBV7-2	-	TRBD2	TRBJ2-1	CASSLTSGAGDEQFF	TGTGCCAGCAGCTTAACTAGCGGGGCGGGGGACGAGCAGTTCTTC
TRBV28	-	-	TRBJ1-4	CASRRGLNEKLFF	TGTGCCTCGCGGCGGGGCTTGAATGAAAAACTGTTTTTT
TRBV12-3/TRBV12-4	few	-	TRBJ2-5	CASSPSGTVFF	TGTGCCAGCAGCCCCTCTGGGACGGTTTTCTTC
TRBV2	-	TRBD2	TRBJ2-4	CAGTGLEQIKNIQYF	TGTGCCGGCACCGGACTAGAACAGATAAAAAACATTCAGTACTTC
TRBV10-3	few	TRBD1	TRBJ1-3	CAISGTGGSGNTIYF	TGTGCCATCAGTGGCACAGGGGGCTCTGGAAACACCATATATTTT
TRBV29-1	-	TRBD1	TRBJ1-2	CSVGPLQGTYGYTF	TGCAGCGTTGGCCCTCTACAGGGGACCTATGGCTACACCTTC
TRBV9	-	-	TRBJ1-4	CASSVGQFFEEKLFF	TGCGCCAGCAGCGTAGGGCAGTTCTTTGAGGAAAAACTGTTTTTT
TRBV18	-	TRBD2	TRBJ2-1	CASSPLAGAARGNEQFF	TGTGCCAGCTCACCGCTAGCGGGAGCAGCCAGGGGAAATGAGCAGTTCTTC
TRBV28	few	TRBD2	TRBJ2-1	CASSSTGLAGRSYNEQFF	TGTGCCAGCAGTTCCACCGGACTAGCGGGCCGCTCCTACAATGAGCAGTTCTTC
TRBV29-1	-	TRBD2	TRBJ2-2	CSVKGLAGGPNTGELFF	TGCAGCGTCAAAGGACTAGCGGGAGGGCCGAACACCGGGGAGCTGTTTTTT
TRBV7-2	few	-	TRBJ2-7	CASSSAGYSYEQYF	TGTGCCAGCAGCTCCGCCGGGTACTCCTACGAGCAGTACTTC
TRBV5-6	-	-	TRBJ1-2	CASSLISLSDGYTF	TGTGCCAGCAGCTTGATCTCCCTCTCGGACGGCTACACCTTC
TRBV4-2	few	TRBD2	TRBJ2-5	CASSQSSGRAEETQYF	TGTGCCAGCAGCCAATCAAGCGGGAGGGCCGAGGAGACCCAGTACTTC
TRBV11-1	few	-	TRBJ1-6	CASSSDRSSYNSPLHF	TGTGCCAGCAGTTCCGACAGAAGCTCCTATAATTCACCCCTCCACTTT
TRBV7-2	many	-	TRBJ1-5	CASSTGESNQPQHF	TGTGCCAGCAGTACCGGTGAAAGCAATCAGCCCCAGCATTTT